This TCR beta chain derives from a study of T-cell memory formation after mild COVID-19. TCRdb redid the calling of the 5' RACE reads with MiXCR, one entry per CDR3 protein. In the table there are 500,000 to 650,000 distinct CDR3 sequences, roughly 22% of which are singletons. Findings of the study overall: Cross-reactive memory seemingly joined, as some responding clones were found in pre-infection memory.

This clonotype was observed a handful of times. Its antigen is currently unknown. The receptor's source is an adult woman who had mild COVID-19 (a few samples of this study predate the infection). Cell type and time point are not known. The sample comprised PBMCs or a T cell subset sorted from them (not recorded which).

The CDR3 nucleotides read TGTGCCAGCAAACCGGGAGGGTTCACAGATACGCAGTATTTT. Translation gives CASKPGGFTDTQYF. The chain joins TRBV7-3 to TRBJ2-3; 8 bases agree with TRBD2. The CDR3 has 14 amino acids. Unmatched junction bases numbered 5, after V lost 7 bases and J lost 2 bases. Germline V lookup: CDR1 SGHTA, CDR2 FQGTGA.